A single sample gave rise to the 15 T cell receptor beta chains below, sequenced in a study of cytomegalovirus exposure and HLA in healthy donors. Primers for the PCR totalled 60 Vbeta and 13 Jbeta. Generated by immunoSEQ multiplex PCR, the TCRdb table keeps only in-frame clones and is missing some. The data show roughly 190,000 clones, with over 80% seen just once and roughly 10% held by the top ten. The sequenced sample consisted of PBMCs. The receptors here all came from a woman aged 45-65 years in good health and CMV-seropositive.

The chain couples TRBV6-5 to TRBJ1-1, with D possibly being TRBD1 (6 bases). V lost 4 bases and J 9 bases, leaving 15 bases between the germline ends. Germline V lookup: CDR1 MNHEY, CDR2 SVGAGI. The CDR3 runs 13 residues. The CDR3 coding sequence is TGTGCCAGCAGTTCCTCACAGGGAATCCAAGCTTTCTTT. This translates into CASSSSQGIQAFF.

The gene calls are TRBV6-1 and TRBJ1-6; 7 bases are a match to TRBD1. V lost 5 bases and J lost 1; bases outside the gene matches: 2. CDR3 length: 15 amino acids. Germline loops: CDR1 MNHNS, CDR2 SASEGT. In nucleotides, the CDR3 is TGTGCCAGCAGTAGGGGACAGTCCTATAATTCACCCCTCCACTTT. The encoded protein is CASSRGQSYNSPLHF.

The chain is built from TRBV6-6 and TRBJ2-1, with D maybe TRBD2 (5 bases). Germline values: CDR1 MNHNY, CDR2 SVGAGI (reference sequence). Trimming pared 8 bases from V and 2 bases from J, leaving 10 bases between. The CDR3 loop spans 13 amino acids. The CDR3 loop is CASRAGTYNEQFF. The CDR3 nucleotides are TGTGCCAGCCGGGCGGGTACCTACAATGAGCAGTTCTTC.

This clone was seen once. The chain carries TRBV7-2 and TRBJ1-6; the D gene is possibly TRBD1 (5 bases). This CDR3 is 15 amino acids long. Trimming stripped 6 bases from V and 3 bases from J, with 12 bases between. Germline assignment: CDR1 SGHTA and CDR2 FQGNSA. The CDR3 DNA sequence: TGTGCCAGCAGGAGAGACAGAAACTATAATTCACCCCTCCACTTT. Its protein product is CASRRDRNYNSPLHF.

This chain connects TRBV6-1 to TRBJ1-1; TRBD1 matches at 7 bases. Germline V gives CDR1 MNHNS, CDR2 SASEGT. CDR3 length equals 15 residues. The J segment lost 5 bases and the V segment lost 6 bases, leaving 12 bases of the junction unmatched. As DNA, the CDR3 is TGTGCCAGCAGGCCGGGACAGCTTGAAAGGACTGAAGCTTTCTTT. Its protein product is CASRPGQLERTEAFF.

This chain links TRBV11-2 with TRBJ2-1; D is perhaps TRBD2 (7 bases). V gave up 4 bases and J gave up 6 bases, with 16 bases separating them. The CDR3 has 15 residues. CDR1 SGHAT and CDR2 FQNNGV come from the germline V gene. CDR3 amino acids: CASSSLAGAGNEQFF. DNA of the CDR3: TGTGCCAGCAGCTCGTTGGCGGGGGCCGGCAATGAGCAGTTCTTC.

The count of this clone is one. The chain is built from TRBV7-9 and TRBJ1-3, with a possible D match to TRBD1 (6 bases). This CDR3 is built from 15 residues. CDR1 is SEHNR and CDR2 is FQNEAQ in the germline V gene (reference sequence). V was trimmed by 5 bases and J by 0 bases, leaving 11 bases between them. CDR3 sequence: CASSRQDNSGNTIYF. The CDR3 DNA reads TGTGCCAGCAGCCGACAGGACAACTCTGGAAACACCATATATTTT.

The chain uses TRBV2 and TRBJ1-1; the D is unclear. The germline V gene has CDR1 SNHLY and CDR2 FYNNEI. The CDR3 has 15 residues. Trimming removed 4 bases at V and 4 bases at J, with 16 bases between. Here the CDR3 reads CASSAGGLISTEAFF. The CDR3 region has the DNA TGTGCCAGCAGTGCGGGCGGGCTGATTAGCACTGAAGCTTTCTTT.

CDR3 region: CASSASGTGGDEQYF. The CDR3 DNA reads TGTGCCAGCAGCGCCTCCGGGACAGGGGGCGACGAGCAGTACTTC. This chain connects TRBV7-6 to TRBJ2-7, with TRBD1 identical over 12 bases. The CDR3 extends over 15 amino acids. Germline values: CDR1 SGHVS, CDR2 FNYEAQ. V trimming: 5 bases; J trimming: 5 bases; junction bases outside the gene matches: 7.

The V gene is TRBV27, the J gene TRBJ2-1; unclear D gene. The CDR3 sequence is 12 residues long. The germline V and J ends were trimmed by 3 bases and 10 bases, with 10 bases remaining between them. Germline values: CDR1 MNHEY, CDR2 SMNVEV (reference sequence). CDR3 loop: CASSFLSEEQFF. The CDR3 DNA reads TGTGCCAGCAGTTTCCTCTCCGAGGAGCAGTTCTTC.

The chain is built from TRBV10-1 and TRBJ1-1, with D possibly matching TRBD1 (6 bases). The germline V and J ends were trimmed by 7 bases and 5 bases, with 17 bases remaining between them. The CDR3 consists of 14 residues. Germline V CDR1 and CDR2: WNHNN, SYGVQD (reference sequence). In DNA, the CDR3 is TGCGCCAGCAAGGATGACAGGAAAGGTACTGAAGCTTTCTTT. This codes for CASKDDRKGTEAFF.

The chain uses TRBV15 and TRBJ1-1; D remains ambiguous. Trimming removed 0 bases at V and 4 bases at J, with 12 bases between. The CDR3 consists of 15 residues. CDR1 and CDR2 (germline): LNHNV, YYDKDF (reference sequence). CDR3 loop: CATSRELRPPTEAFF. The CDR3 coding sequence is TGTGCCACCAGCAGAGAACTAAGACCCCCCACTGAAGCTTTCTTT.

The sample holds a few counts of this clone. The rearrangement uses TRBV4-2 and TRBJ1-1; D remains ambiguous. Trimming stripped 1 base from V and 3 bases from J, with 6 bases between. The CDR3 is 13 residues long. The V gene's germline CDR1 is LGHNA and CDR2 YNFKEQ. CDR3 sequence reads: CASSQASYTEAFF. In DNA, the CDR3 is TGTGCCAGCAGCCAAGCGTCGTACACTGAAGCTTTCTTT.

CDR3 DNA: TGTGCCAGCAGGCCCAATCGAAGGGGTACAGATACGCAGTATTTT. The encoded protein is CASRPNRRGTDTQYF. This chain connects TRBV5-6 to TRBJ2-3; D is perhaps TRBD1 (5 bases). The V gene's germline CDR1 is SGHDT and CDR2 YYEEEE. Trimming stripped 5 bases from V and 3 bases from J, with 16 bases between. CDR3 size: 15 residues.

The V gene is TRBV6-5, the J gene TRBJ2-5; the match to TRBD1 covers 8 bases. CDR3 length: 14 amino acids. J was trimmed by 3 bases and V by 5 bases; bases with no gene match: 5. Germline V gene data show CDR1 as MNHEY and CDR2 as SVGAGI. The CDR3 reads CASSRDRKKETQYF. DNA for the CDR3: TGTGCCAGCAGTCGGGACAGGAAGAAAGAGACCCAGTACTTC.